The 3 T cell receptor beta chains below come from one sample, sequenced in a study of OX40 agonist ivuxolimab in advanced cancers. Sequenced by immunoSEQ multiplex PCR; TCRdb stores in-frame clones only, minus some. This table holds 45,000 to 65,000 clones, roughly 90% found once. Sequencing was performed on CD4+ or CD8+ T cells sorted from blood, taken in a trial of the OX40 agonist ivuxolimab. The receptors come from an adult with an advanced solid tumor such as melanoma, head and neck, liver or kidney cancer.

This clone has only a few counts. This chain joins TRBV7-9 and TRBJ2-7; 7 bases agree with TRBD1. With V trimmed by 4 bases and J by 6 bases, 9 bases remained unmatched. The CDR3 runs 14 residues. Germline values: CDR1 SEHNR, CDR2 FQNEAQ (reference sequence). The CDR3, as DNA: TGTGCCAGCAGCTCGAGACAGGGCAAATCCGAGCAGTACTTC. This translates into CASSSRQGKSEQYF. The full variable domain, rest sourced from reference TRBV7-9 and TRBJ2-7, is DTGVSQNPRHKITKRGQNVTFRCDPISEHNRLYWYRQTLGQGPEFLTYFQNEAQLEKSRLLSDRFSAERPKGSFSTLEIQRTEQGDSAMYLCASSSRQGKSEQYFGPGTRLTVT.

This rearrangement joins TRBV7-2 to TRBJ2-7; no reliable D call. The V gene's germline CDR1 is SGHTA and CDR2 FQGNSA. V gave up 2 bases and J gave up 7 bases, with 15 bases separating them. The CDR3 is 14 residues long. DNA of the CDR3: TGTGCCAGCAGCTTAATTAGGGCCGTTGGAGAGCAGTACTTC. Protein: CASSLIRAVGEQYF.

The chain recombines TRBV7-2 with TRBJ2-6; D is uncertain. V was trimmed by 5 bases and J by 0 bases, leaving 11 bases between them. The CDR3 length is 16 residues. Per germline, CDR1 SGHTA and CDR2 FQGNSA. CDR3 sequence (DNA): TGTGCCAGCAGCCAAAGGGTGGGCTCTGGGGCCAACGTCCTGACTTTC. It is translated as CASSQRVGSGANVLTF.